Following are 20 T cell receptor beta chains from one sample sequenced in a study of T cells in Graves' hyperthyroidism and ophthalmopathy. Amplification targeted TCR beta CDR3 regions from RNA transcripts. HTBI primers were the set used in a first-round RT-PCR of the TCR CDR3. TCRdb itself ran the multiplex PCR reads through MiXCR, one entry per CDR3 protein. The table records under 350,000 distinct CDR3 sequences, 15% to 20% of them present only once. What was sequenced was blood. The receptors were sampled from a woman aged 45-65 years with Graves' hyperthyroidism.

The chain employs TRBV5-1 and TRBJ2-2, with TRBD2 as a possible D gene (6 bases). The V end was cut by 3 bases, the J end by 0 bases, with 15 bases between. Germline V gene data show CDR1 as SGHRS and CDR2 as YFSETQ. The length of the CDR3 is 17 residues. CDR3 amino acids: CASSSSVRGPNTGELFF. The CDR3 DNA reads TGCGCCAGCAGCTCTAGCGTGAGAGGACCGAACACCGGGGAGCTGTTTTTT.

Many counts were recorded for this clonotype. The chain joins TRBV28 to TRBJ2-5; 9 bases are shared with TRBD1. Germline assignment: CDR1 MDHEN and CDR2 SYDVKM. This CDR3 has 19 amino acids. Trimming at V came to 0 bases and at J to 2 bases, leaving 13 bases not matched to a gene. The CDR3 DNA is TGTGCCAGCAGTTTATGGGGGGGGACAGGGTTGCCCCTACAAGAGACCCAGTACTTC. Translating gives CASSLWGGTGLPLQETQYF.

The table lists this clonotype with many counts. The V and J genes are TRBV30 and TRBJ2-2; 12 nucleotides align to TRBD2. This CDR3 spans 16 amino acids. The V gene's germline CDR1 is GTSNPN and CDR2 SVGIG (reference sequence). V lost 1 base, J lost 5 bases, and 5 bases stayed unmatched. The CDR3 spells CAWSGLAGARTGELFF. The CDR3 DNA follows: TGTGCCTGGAGTGGACTAGCGGGGGCGAGGACCGGGGAGCTGTTTTTT.

The chain joins TRBV20-1 to TRBJ1-6, with D possibly being TRBD1 (5 bases). CDR1 DFQATT and CDR2 SNEGSKA come from the germline V gene (reference sequence). Trimming removed 6 bases from V and 13 bases from J, with 22 bases in between. This CDR3 spans 14 amino acids. The CDR3 bases are TGCAGTGCGCCAACTACGAACCGGGACCTGCCCCTCCACTTT. The encoded protein is CSAPTTNRDLPLHF.

There are a few counts of this clonotype. The gene calls are TRBV28 and TRBJ2-1, with 7 bases fitting TRBD1. With 8 bases clipped from V and 6 bases from J, the junction kept 7 bases outside the gene matches. The CDR3 spans 13 residues. From germline, CDR1 is MDHEN and CDR2 SYDVKM. The CDR3 region is CASRSGQLNEQFF. The CDR3 DNA reads TGTGCCAGCCGCTCGGGACAGCTCAATGAGCAGTTCTTC.

This clonotype was seen a few times. This may be a read error, as it is one base from a much larger clone. The J gene is TRBJ1-2, the V gene TRBV3-1; D unclear. The germline V gene encodes CDR1 LGHDT and CDR2 YNNKEL (reference sequence). This CDR3 comprises 11 residues. DNA of the CDR3: TGTGCCGGCAGCCAAGATCGGGGCTACACCTTC. Translated: CAGSQDRGYTF.

This clonotype was detected many times. The V call is TRBV7-3, the J call TRBJ1-1; D perhaps matches TRBD1 (5 bases). V lost 3 bases, J lost 1 base, and 12 bases lay in between. This CDR3 has 15 amino acids. Germline CDR1 and CDR2: SGHTA and FQGTGA. This CDR3 is CASSLQGLPNTEAFF. DNA of the CDR3: TGTGCCAGCAGCTTGCAGGGACTGCCGAACACTGAAGCTTTCTTT. Full variable domain (remainder filled in from reference TRBV7-3 and TRBJ1-1): GAGVSQTPSNKVTEKGKYVELRCDPISGHTALYWYRQSLGQGPEFLIYFQGTGAADDSGLPNDRFFAVRPEGSVSTLKIQRTERGDSAVYLCASSLQGLPNTEAFFGQGTRLTVV.

There are a few counts of this clonotype. The chain is built from TRBV7-2 and TRBJ2-1; TRBD2 matches 7 bases. V shed 1 base and J 8 bases; nucleotides not matched to a gene: 8. The CDR3 sequence is 15 residues long. Germline CDR1 and CDR2: SGHTA and FQGNSA. CDR3: CASSLEAGAIDEQFF. In DNA form, the CDR3 reads TGTGCCAGCAGCTTAGAGGCGGGAGCGATTGATGAGCAGTTCTTC.

The chain is built from TRBV28 and TRBJ1-6; D may be TRBD1 (5 bases). V was cut by 3 bases and J by 8 bases, with 14 bases left in between. Looked up from germline, CDR1 is MDHEN and CDR2 is SYDVKM. The CDR3 runs to 15 residues. The chain's CDR3 is CASSLGGYRYSPLHF. Here the CDR3 DNA reads TGTGCCAGCAGTTTGGGGGGTTATCGGTATTCACCCCTCCACTTT.

The chain has TRBV4-1 and TRBJ2-2; the D call may be TRBD1 or TRBD2 (5 bases each). V was trimmed by 0 bases and J by 2 bases, leaving 10 bases between them. Germline loops: CDR1 MGHRA, CDR2 YSYEKL. This CDR3 contains 16 residues. The CDR3: CASSQDGTGNTGELFF. The CDR3 DNA is TGCGCCAGCAGCCAAGATGGGACGGGCAACACCGGGGAGCTGTTTTTT.

The rearrangement links TRBV5-1 to TRBJ1-3; D is possibly TRBD1 (6 bases). Germline CDR1 reads SGHRS; CDR2 reads YFSETQ. This CDR3 spans 14 amino acids. V was pared by 4 bases and J by 3 bases, with 11 bases between. The CDR3 nucleotides read TGCGCCAGCAGCCTAACAGGGAATGGAAACACCATATATTTT. This encodes CASSLTGNGNTIYF.

V is TRBV11-1 and J is TRBJ2-2; 8 positions match TRBD2. The germline V gene has CDR1 SGHAT and CDR2 FQDESV (reference sequence). Trimming cost V 4 bases and J 0 bases; bases outside gene matches: 13. The CDR3 totals 19 residues. The CDR3 is CASSYRAGLAGSNTGELFF. CDR3 DNA sequence: TGTGCCAGCAGCTACCGAGCCGGCTTAGCGGGATCGAACACCGGGGAGCTGTTTTTT.

This clonotype has at least ten counts. The chain is built from TRBV20-1 and TRBJ2-7; D may be TRBD1 or TRBD2 (5 bases each). Germline V gene data show CDR1 as DFQATT and CDR2 as SNEGSKA (reference sequence). The V and J ends lost 3 bases and 3 bases respectively, with 15 bases between them. The CDR3 runs 14 residues. CDR3 sequence: CSARSRDLYYEQYF. CDR3 DNA sequence: TGCAGTGCTAGGAGTCGGGACCTATACTACGAGCAGTACTTC.

On this clonotype: The junction does not match germline at one end; this may be a read error. In DNA, the CDR3 is TGTGCCAGCACCTTACAGGGGGCCGGCTACAATGAGCAGTTCTTC. Translated: CASTLQGAGYNEQFF. The genes are TRBV11-2 and TRBJ2-1; 9 bases match TRBD1. From germline, CDR1 is SGHAT and CDR2 FQNNGV. This CDR3 comprises 15 residues. The whole variable domain, filled in from reference TRBV11-2 and TRBJ2-1, reads EAGVAQSPRYKIIEKRQSVAFWCNPISGHATLYWYQQILGQGPKLLIQFQNNGVVDDSQLPKDRFSAERLKGVDSTLKIQPAKLEDSAVYLCASTLQGAGYNEQFFGPGTRLTVL.

CDR3 region: CASSQEGPSNQPQHF. In nucleotides, the CDR3 is TGCGCCAGCAGCCAAGAGGGGCCCAGCAATCAGCCCCAGCATTTT. V and J are TRBV4-1 and TRBJ1-5; perhaps TRBD1 as D (5 bases). Between the trimmed V and J ends, which lost 0 bases and 1 base, there was a span of 7 bases. This CDR3 contains 15 residues. Germline V gives CDR1 MGHRA, CDR2 YSYEKL.

This clonotype was recorded once. V and J are TRBV6-1 and TRBJ2-7, with D perhaps TRBD2 (5 bases). From germline, CDR1 is MNHNS and CDR2 SASEGT. The V end was cut by 11 bases, the J end by 0 bases, with 17 bases between. CDR3 size: 14 residues. CDR3 DNA sequence: TGTGCCTCCCTGGGGTGGGAGTCCTCCTACGAGCAGTACTTC. Translation: CASLGWESSYEQYF.

The genes are TRBV20-1 and TRBJ2-3, with D possibly TRBD2 on 6 matching bases. Germline values: CDR1 DFQATT, CDR2 SNEGSKA (reference sequence). The V end was cut by 1 base, the J end by 2 bases, with 13 bases between. The CDR3 covers 15 residues. The CDR3 spells CSARAGLWNTDTQYF. The CDR3 region has the DNA TGCAGTGCTAGAGCGGGACTTTGGAACACAGATACGCAGTATTTT.

This clonotype was seen repeatedly, ten times or more. The chain recombines TRBV6-5 with TRBJ2-1; TRBD1 matches 7 bases. Germline-derived CDR1 and CDR2 are MNHEY and SVGAGI. This CDR3 is built from 14 residues. The J segment lost 8 bases and the V segment lost 0 bases, leaving 4 bases of the junction unmatched. CDR3 protein: CASSYSQGIDEQFF. The CDR3 DNA follows: TGTGCCAGCAGTTACTCACAGGGGATTGATGAGCAGTTCTTC.

This clonotype has only a few counts. The chain uses TRBV7-2 and TRBJ2-1; the match to TRBD2 covers 10 bases. The CDR3 contains 15 residues. J was trimmed by 9 bases and V by 5 bases; bases with no gene match: 10. Germline V CDR1 and CDR2: SGHTA, FQGNSA. Here the CDR3 reads CASSNSGGALSEQFF. The DNA for the CDR3 is TGTGCCAGCAGCAACAGCGGGGGGGCCTTATCTGAGCAGTTCTTC.

The table lists this clonotype with many counts. In DNA form, the CDR3 reads TGTGCCAGCAGTTCTACCCCCGGCAATCAGCCCCAGCATTTT. This gives the protein CASSSTPGNQPQHF. This sequence joins TRBV12-3 or TRBV12-4 and TRBJ1-5; D remains ambiguous. CDR3 length: 14 amino acids. V was shortened by 4 bases and J by 2 bases, with 9 bases between the two germline ends.